What follows describes a single T cell receptor beta chain. The data were obtained in a study of T cells in Graves' hyperthyroidism and ophthalmopathy. RNA transcripts gave rise to amplified TCR beta CDR3 regions. HTBI primers were the set used in a first-round RT-PCR of the TCR CDR3. TCRdb independently ran MiXCR on the multiplex PCR reads; one entry per CDR3 protein. The data contain some 560,000 distinct CDR3 sequences, approximately 14% of them singletons. Trimming left V 2 bases short and J 5 bases short, with 13 bases between. CDR1 is SGHRS and CDR2 is YFSETQ in the germline V gene. This CDR3 spans 15 amino acids. Each 10 ml fresh peripheral blood draw supplied the PBMCs.

The rearrangement links TRBV5-1 to TRBJ1-4; D is unclear. The sequence was obtained from a woman aged 25 to 39 with Graves' hyperthyroidism. Sequencing was performed on blood. CDR3 nucleotides: TGCGCCAGCAGCTTCTCGGGCGGCAGAAATGAAAAACTGTTTTTT. This sequence encodes CASSFSGGRNEKLFF.